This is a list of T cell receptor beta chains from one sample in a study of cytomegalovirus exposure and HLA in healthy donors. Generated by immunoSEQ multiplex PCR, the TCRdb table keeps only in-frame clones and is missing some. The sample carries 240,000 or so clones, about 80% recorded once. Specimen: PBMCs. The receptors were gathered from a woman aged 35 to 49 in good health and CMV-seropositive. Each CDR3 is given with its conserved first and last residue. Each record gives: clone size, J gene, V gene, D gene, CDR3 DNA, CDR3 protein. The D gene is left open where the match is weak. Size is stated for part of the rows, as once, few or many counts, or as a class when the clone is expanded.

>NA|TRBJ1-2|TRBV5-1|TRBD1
TGCGCCAGCAGCTTAGGCCTGACAGGGGCCTATGGCTACACCTTC
CASSLGLTGAYGYTF
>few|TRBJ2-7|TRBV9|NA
TGTGCCAGCAGCGGCGACAGGTCTCCAACCTACGAGCAGTACTTC
CASSGDRSPTYEQYF
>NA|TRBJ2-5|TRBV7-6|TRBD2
TGTGCCAGCAGCGCTCTAGCGGGGGGAGAGACCCAGTACTTC
CASSALAGGETQYF
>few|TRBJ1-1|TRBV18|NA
TGTGCCAGCTCACCACAGGGGACTGAAGCTTTCTTT
CASSPQGTEAFF
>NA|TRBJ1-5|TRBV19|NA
TGTGCCAGTAGGGCCGGGATGGGTTTTGAGGATCAGCCCCAGCATTTT
CASRAGMGFEDQPQHF
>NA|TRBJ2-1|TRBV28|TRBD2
TGTGCCAGCAGTCCCCTGGGACTAGACCTATACAATGAGCAGTTCTTC
CASSPLGLDLYNEQFF
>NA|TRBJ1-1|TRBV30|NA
TGTGCCTGGACAATCCCGGGGGGCCGATTTACAGGGGCTTTCTTT
CAWTIPGGRFTGAFF
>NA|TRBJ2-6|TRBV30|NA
TGTGCCTGGAGTGCCTCTTTGGACAGCTCTGGGGCCAACGTCCTGACTTTC
CAWSASLDSSGANVLTF
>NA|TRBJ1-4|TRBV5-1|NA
TGCGCCAGCACCAAAGGAGCGAGTTTTGGCTTAGACGGCCTTAATGAAAAACTGTTTTTT
CASTKGASFGLDGLNEKLFF
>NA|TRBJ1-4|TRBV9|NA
TGTGCCAGCAGCCCAGGGGACAACCGGGCTAATGAAAAACTGTTTTTT
CASSPGDNRANEKLFF
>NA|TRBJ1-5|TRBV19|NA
TGTGCCAGTAGTACCAACAGGGATAGCAATCAGCCCCAGCATTTT
CASSTNRDSNQPQHF
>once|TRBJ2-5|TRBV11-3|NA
TGTGCCAGCAGCCCCGGCGAATTGGCGGAAGAGACCCAGTACTTC
CASSPGELAEETQYF
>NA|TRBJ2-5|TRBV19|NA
TGTGCCAGTAGTATAGGGCGGCGGGGGCCGGGAGAGACCCAGTACTTC
CASSIGRRGPGETQYF
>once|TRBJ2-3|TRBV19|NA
TGTGCCAGTAGTGTACCTCAGGATACGCAGTATTTT
CASSVPQDTQYF
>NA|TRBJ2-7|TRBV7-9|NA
TGTGCCAGCAGCTTAGCGATGTGGGGGGGCAACTCCTACGAGCAGTACTTC
CASSLAMWGGNSYEQYF
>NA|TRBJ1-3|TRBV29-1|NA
TGCAGCGTTGATGAGGGCTCTGGAAACACCATATATTTT
CSVDEGSGNTIYF
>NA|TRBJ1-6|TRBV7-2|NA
TGTGCCAGCAGCTTAGTGAGGGCCAATTCACCCCTCCACTTT
CASSLVRANSPLHF
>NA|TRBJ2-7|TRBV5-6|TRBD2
TGTGCCAGCAGCTTGTTGCCGGGGAGCGGGGGATCGTTTTACGAGCAGTACTTC
CASSLLPGSGGSFYEQYF
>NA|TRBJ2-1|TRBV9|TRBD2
TGTGCCAGCAGCACAGCTAGCGGGGGCCCTTACAATGAGCAGTTCTTC
CASSTASGGPYNEQFF
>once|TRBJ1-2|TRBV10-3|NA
TGTGCCATCAGTGAGTTCGATGACGCCGACAACCTGTATGGCTACACCTTC
CAISEFDDADNLYGYTF
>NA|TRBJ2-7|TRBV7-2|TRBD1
TGTGCCAGCAGCGGGGGACAGGCTACCTACGAGCAGTACTTC
CASSGGQATYEQYF
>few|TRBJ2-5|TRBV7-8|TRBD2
TGTGCCAGCAGCTATACTAGCGCAGTCGGGACCCAGTACTTC
CASSYTSAVGTQYF
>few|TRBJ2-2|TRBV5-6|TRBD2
TGTGCCAGCAGACCCCGCAAGGGAGGGATAACCGGGGAGCTGTTTTTT
CASRPRKGGITGELFF
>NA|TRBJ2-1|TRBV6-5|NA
TGTGCCAGCGGTAGGGGGGGCTCCTACAATGAGCAGTTCTTC
CASGRGGSYNEQFF
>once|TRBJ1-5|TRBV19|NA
TGTGCCAGCCAACCCAGGGACAATCAGCCCCAGCATTTT
CASQPRDNQPQHF
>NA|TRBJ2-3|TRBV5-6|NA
TGTGCCAGCAGCCTTGGCGGACAGCACACAGATACGCAGTATTTT
CASSLGGQHTDTQYF
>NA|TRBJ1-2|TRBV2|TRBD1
TGTGCCAGCAGTGCTACGGGACAGGGGGGGTACTATGGCTACACCTTC
CASSATGQGGYYGYTF
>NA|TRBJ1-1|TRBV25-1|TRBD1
TGTGCCAGCAGGGGGCAGGGGGCCTCGAACACTGAAGCTTTCTTT
CASRGQGASNTEAFF
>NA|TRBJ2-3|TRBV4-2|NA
TGTGCCAGCAGCCAAGATACTGTAGCAGATACGCAGTATTTT
CASSQDTVADTQYF
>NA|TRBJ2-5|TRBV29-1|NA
TGCAGCGTTTTAGTGTTTCCGGAGACCCAGTACTTC
CSVLVFPETQYF
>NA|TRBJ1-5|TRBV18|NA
TGTGCCAGCTCACCAAACCCTTCAGGGGCGATCAATCAGCCCCAGCATTTT
CASSPNPSGAINQPQHF
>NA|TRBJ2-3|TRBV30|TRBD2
TGTGCCTGGAGCACCGGGACTAGCGGCACAGATACGCAGTATTTT
CAWSTGTSGTDTQYF
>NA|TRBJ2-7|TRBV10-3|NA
TGTGCCATCAAACCACAGGGCCCAACGAACTACGAGCAGTACTTC
CAIKPQGPTNYEQYF
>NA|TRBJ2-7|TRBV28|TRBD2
TGTGCCAGCAGTTTATTCCGGACGGGTATTTTAACTAGCGGGAGACTGCACGAGCAGTACTTC
CASSLFRTGILTSGRLHEQYF
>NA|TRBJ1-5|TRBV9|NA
TGTGCCAGCAGTCCAGGGGTTAATGGCAATCAGCCCCAGCATTTT
CASSPGVNGNQPQHF
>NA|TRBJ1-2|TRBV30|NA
TGTGCCTGGAGTGTGAACAGGGTGGACTATGGCTACACCTTC
CAWSVNRVDYGYTF
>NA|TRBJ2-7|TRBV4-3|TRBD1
TGCGCCAGCAGCCAAGGGGGACAGGCATCGGCCGAGCAGTACTTC
CASSQGGQASAEQYF
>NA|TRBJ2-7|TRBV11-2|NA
TGTGCCAGCAGCTTAGGAACTGGGGCGCACTCCTACGAGCAGTACTTC
CASSLGTGAHSYEQYF
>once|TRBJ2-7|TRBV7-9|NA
TGTGCCAGCAGCCGACAGCACTACGAGCAGTACTTC
CASSRQHYEQYF
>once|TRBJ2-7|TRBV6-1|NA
TGTGCCAGCAGTCTCGACAGCTCCCTCTCCTACGAGCAGTACTTC
CASSLDSSLSYEQYF
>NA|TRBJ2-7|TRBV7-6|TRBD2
TGTGCCAGCAGCCAAGAAGCGGGGGGGTCCTACGAGCAGTACTTC
CASSQEAGGSYEQYF
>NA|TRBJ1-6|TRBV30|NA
TGTGCCTGGAGTCTACGAACGGGTGGGTATCGGAATAATTCACCCCTCCACTTT
CAWSLRTGGYRNNSPLHF
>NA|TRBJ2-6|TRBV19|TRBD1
TGTGCCAGTAGTAATTACCTGGCGGGACAGGGCGGAGGTATCTCTGGGGCCAACGTCCTGACTTTC
CASSNYLAGQGGGISGANVLTF